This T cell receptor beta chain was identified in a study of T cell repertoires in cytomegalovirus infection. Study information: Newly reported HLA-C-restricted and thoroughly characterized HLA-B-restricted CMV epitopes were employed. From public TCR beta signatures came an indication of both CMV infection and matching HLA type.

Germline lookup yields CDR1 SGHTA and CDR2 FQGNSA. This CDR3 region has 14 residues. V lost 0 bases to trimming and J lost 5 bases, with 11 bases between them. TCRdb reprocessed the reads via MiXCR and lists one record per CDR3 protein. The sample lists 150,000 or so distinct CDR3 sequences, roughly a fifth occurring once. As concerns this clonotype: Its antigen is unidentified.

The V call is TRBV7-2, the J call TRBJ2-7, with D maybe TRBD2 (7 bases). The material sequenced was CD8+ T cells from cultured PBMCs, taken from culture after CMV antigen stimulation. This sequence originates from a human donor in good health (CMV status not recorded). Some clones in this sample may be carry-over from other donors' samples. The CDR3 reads CASSLAGGPHEQYF. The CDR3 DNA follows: TGTGCCAGCAGCTTAGCGGGGGGGCCGCACGAGCAGTACTTC. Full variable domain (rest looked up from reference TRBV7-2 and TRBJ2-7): GAGVSQSPSNKVTEKGKDVELRCDPISGHTALYWYRQSLGQGLEFLIYFQGNSAPDKSGLPSDRFSAERTGGSVSTLTIQRTQQEDSAVYLCASSLAGGPHEQYFGPGTRLTVT.